This section outlines one TCR beta chain sequence together with its context. This specimen comes from a study of blood T cell repertoires in COVID-19. Overall study context: Acute-phase and convalescent COVID-19 samples originated in the United States, Italy and Spain.

Clones were read by immunoSEQ multiplex PCR, and TCRdb kept only the in-frame ones, dropping some. The sample lists 150,000 to 200,000 clones, 65% to 90% occurring once. Trimming removed 5 bases from V and 7 bases from J, with 15 bases in between. The CDR3 loop spans 15 amino acids. Germline V gene sequence: CDR1 ENHRY, CDR2 SYGVKD. The TCR sequence derives from a man in his sixties with acute or convalescent COVID-19. V gene TRBV10-3 combines with J gene TRBJ1-6; no definite D call. Input material: peripheral blood. CDR3 in amino acids: CAISSQGGGNSPLHF. CDR3 coding DNA: TGTGCCATCAGTTCCCAAGGAGGAGGCAATTCACCCCTCCACTTT.